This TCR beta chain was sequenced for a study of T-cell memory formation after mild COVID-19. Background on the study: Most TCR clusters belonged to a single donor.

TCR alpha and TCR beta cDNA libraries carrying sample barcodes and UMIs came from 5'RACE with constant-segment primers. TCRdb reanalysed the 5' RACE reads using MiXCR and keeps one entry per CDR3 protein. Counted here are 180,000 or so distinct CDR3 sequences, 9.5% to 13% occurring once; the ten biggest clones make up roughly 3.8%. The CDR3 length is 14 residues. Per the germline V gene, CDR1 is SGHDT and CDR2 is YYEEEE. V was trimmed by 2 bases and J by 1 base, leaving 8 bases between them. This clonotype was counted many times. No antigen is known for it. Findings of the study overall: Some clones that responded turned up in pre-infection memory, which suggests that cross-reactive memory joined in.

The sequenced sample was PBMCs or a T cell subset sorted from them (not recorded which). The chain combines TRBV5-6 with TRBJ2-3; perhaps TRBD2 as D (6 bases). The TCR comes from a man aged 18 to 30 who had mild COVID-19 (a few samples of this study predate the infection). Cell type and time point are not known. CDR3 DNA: TGTGCCAGCAGCTTTCCGGGGGGCACAGATACGCAGTATTTT. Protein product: CASSFPGGTDTQYF.